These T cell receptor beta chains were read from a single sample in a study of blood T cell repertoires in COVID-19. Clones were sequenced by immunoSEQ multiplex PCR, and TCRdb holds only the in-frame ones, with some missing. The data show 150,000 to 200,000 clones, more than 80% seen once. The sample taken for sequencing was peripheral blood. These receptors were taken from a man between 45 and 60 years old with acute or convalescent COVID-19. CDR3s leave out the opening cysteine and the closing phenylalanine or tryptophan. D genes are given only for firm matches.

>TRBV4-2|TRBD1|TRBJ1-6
ASSSRDRNSPLH
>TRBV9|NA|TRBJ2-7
ASSGRSGTYEQY
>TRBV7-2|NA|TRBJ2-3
ASSLSYTDTQY
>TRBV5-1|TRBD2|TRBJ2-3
ASSLAGLAIRRRTDTQY
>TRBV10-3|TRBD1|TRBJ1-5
AISERPVTGGNQPQH
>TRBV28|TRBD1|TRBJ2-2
ASTRGFTGELF
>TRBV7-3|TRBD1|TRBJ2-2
ASSIRTGKNTGELF
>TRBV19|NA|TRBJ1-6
ASSTDRSGAPLH
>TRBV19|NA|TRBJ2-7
ASSIFPSYEQY
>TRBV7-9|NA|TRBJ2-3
ASSLGQGLVKQY
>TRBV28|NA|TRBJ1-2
ASSYSGYGYT
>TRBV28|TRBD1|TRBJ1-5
ASSGQGGTNQPQH
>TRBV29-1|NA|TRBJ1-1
SGGHPGAEAF
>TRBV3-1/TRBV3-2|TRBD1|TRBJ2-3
ASSLQGEDTQY
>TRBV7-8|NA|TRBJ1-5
ASSKLQGPGQPQH
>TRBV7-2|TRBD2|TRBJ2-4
ASSLVRAGGPGNIQY
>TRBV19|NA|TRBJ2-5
ASRGAGGWQETQY
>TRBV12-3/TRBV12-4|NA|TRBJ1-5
ASSLQLNQPQH
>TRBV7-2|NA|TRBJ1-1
ASRIGQTEAF
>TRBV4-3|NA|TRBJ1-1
ASSPGKNTEAF
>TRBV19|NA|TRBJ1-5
ASSMVSQNQPQH
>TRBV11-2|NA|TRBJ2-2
ASSLVGGGTGELF
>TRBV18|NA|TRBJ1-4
ASSPWQNEKLF
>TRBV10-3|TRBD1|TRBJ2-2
AIGEPGQGDTGELF
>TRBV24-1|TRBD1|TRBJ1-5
ATSIGQGVNQPQH
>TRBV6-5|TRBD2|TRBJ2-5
ASSPGLAVKTQY
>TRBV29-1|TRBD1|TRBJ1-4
SVERQGSEKLF
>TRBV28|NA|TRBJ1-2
ATNYAPIYGYT
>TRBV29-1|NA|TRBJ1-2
SVRTAFNYGYT
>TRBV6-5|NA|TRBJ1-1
ASGIRGWDTEAF
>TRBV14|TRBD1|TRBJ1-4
ASSQQHRGRRIDEKLF
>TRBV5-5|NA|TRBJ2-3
ASSLLPGQMDTQY
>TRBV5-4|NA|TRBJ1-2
ASSSRINYGYT
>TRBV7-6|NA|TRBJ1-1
ASSRVVIPYTEAF
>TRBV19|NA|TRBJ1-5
ASTLIGAQRRDQPQH
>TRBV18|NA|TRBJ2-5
ASSPPTGRQETQY
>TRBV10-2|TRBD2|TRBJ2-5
ASGGLAGGLQETQY
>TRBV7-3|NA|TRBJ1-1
ASSLQGQMNTEAF
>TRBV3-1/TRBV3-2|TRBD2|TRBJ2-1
ASRSGGAIEQF
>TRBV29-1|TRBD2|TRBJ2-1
SVEVALAGVEQF
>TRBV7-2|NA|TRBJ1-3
ASSPGTRSGNTIY
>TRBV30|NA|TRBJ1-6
AWKGQNYNSPLH
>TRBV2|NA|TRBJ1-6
ASSEGRVLSPLH